The 29 T cell receptor beta chains in this list originate from one sample, sequenced in a study of a mutant IDH1 vaccine in newly diagnosed glioma (dated by TCRdb to the early 2020s). The meaning of the sample's time point label: week 35, safety follow-up. Each vaccine dose, consisting of 300 ug of a 20-mer mutant IDH1 peptide in Montanide, was administered subcutaneously with topical imiquimod. No antigen is known for these receptors. Receptor libraries were prepared by the immunoSEQ multiplex PCR assay. TCRdb holds this immuneACCESS table with in-frame rearrangements only. Some clones are missing; in checked studies, unresolved V genes explain under half, and the rest has no known cause. In this sample the table shows around 44,000 clones, roughly three quarters of which occur a single time. Approximately 6.3% of the sample rests with the top ten. The sample consisted of PBMCs, taken from a glioma patient whose treatment included an IDH1 peptide vaccine. The source is a middle-aged man with glioma.

The chain employs TRBV2 and TRBJ2-2; D is undetermined. Germline loops: CDR1 SNHLY, CDR2 FYNNEI. The CDR3 runs 14 residues. V lost 2 bases to trimming and J lost 7 bases, with 11 bases between them. CDR3 in DNA: TGTGCCAGCAGTGAAATGGGGTGGAGCGGGGAGCTGTTTTTT. Translated, it gives CASSEMGWSGELFF.

This chain joins TRBV18 and TRBJ2-5, with D uncertain. Deletions cut 4 bases from V and 4 bases from J, with 7 bases between. The CDR3 runs to 12 residues. Germline assignment: CDR1 KGHSH and CDR2 LQKENI. CDR3 DNA: TGTGCCAGCTCACTTCGTCCAGAGACCCAGTACTTC. Its translation is CASSLRPETQYF.

Only a few counts were recorded for this clone. The chain carries TRBV2 and TRBJ2-7; maybe TRBD1 (5 bases). CDR1 SNHLY and CDR2 FYNNEI come from the germline V gene. Trimming stripped 6 bases from V and 0 bases from J, with 12 bases between. The CDR3 is 14 amino acids. The CDR3 nucleotides are TGTGCCAGCAGGAGACAGTCCAGCTCCTACGAGCAGTACTTC. Residues: CASRRQSSSYEQYF.

A single count supports this clone. V usage is TRBV5-4 and J usage is TRBJ2-7; the match to TRBD1 covers 8 bases. J gave up 3 bases and V 0 bases, and 8 bases lay outside the gene matches. Looked up from germline, CDR1 is SGHNT and CDR2 is YYREEE (reference sequence). This CDR3 comprises 16 residues. In DNA form, the CDR3 reads TGTGCCAGCAGCTTGGTTCAGGGGGCGACTGGCTACGAGCAGTACTTC. As protein: CASSLVQGATGYEQYF. The full variable domain, in which reference TRBV5-4 and TRBJ2-7 provide the parts outside the CDR3, is ETGVTQSPTHLIKTRGQQVTLRCSSQSGHNTVSWYQQALGQGPQFIFQYYREEENGRGNFPPRFSGLQFPNYSSELNVNALELDDSALYLCASSLVQGATGYEQYFGPGTRLTVT.

The chain couples TRBV30 to TRBJ1-6; TRBD1 matches 8 bases. The junction had 3 bases not matched to a gene; V was cut back by 0 bases and J by 5 bases. The CDR3 runs to 15 residues. Germline V CDR1 and CDR2: GTSNPN, SVGIG (reference sequence). The CDR3 spells CAWSVPDRDNSPLHF. In DNA form, the CDR3 reads TGTGCCTGGAGTGTTCCGGACAGGGATAATTCACCCCTCCACTTT.

V and J are TRBV5-1 and TRBJ2-7; weak D call: TRBD2 (7 bases). CDR1 is SGHRS and CDR2 is YFSETQ in the germline V gene. The CDR3 totals 14 residues. The germline V and J ends were trimmed by 0 bases and 2 bases, with 9 bases remaining between them. The CDR3 DNA reads TGCGCCAGCAGCTTGGGGCGGGGGCCCTACGAGCAGTACTTC. It encodes CASSLGRGPYEQYF.

The chain links TRBV6-5 to TRBJ1-2, with D perhaps matching TRBD1 (5 bases). There are 14 residues in the CDR3. Deletions cut 7 bases from V and 2 bases from J, with 14 bases between. Germline CDR1 and CDR2: MNHEY and SVGAGI. The CDR3 region is CASNGRSGNYGYTF. In DNA form, the CDR3 reads TGTGCCAGCAACGGACGCTCAGGGAACTATGGCTACACCTTC.

This clone was observed once. This rearrangement joins TRBV18 to TRBJ1-5, with no clear D. The V end lost 6 bases, the J end lost 0 bases, and 9 bases lay between the germline ends. The CDR3 is made up of 14 amino acids. From germline, CDR1 is KGHSH and CDR2 LQKENI. For the CDR3, the DNA is TGTGCCAGCTCTCCGGGAAATAGCAATCAGCCCCAGCATTTT. Its protein product is CASSPGNSNQPQHF.

In this sample, this clone turned up once. The CDR3 here is CASRPSGGAAYEQYF. CDR3 nucleotides: TGTGCCAGTAGACCTAGCGGGGGGGCGGCCTACGAGCAGTACTTC. The chain uses TRBV19 and TRBJ2-7; 12 bases align to TRBD2. Germline V CDR1 and CDR2: LNHDA, SQIVND (reference sequence). The CDR3 contains 15 residues. V lost 6 bases to trimming and J lost 2 bases; unmatched junction nucleotides: 5.

The gene calls are TRBV2 and TRBJ1-4, with TRBD1 matching over 9 bases. Germline V lookup: CDR1 SNHLY, CDR2 FYNNEI. This CDR3 spans 15 amino acids. Trimming took 5 bases from V and 8 from J; bases not matched to a gene: 9. The CDR3 reads CASSQQGAGEEKLFF. DNA for the CDR3: TGTGCCAGCAGTCAACAGGGGGCGGGGGAGGAAAAACTGTTTTTT.

The chain employs TRBV5-1 and TRBJ1-2, with 7 bases identical to TRBD1. The germline V gene has CDR1 SGHRS and CDR2 YFSETQ. The CDR3 has 15 amino acids. V lost 4 bases, J lost 3 bases, and 9 bases stayed unmatched. CDR3 loop: CASSADNRGDYGYTF. The DNA for the CDR3 is TGCGCCAGCAGCGCCGATAACAGGGGAGACTATGGCTACACCTTC.

The chain couples TRBV2 to TRBJ1-3; unclear D gene. With 4 bases removed from V and 5 bases from J, the gap between germline ends came to 9 bases. Germline lookup yields CDR1 SNHLY and CDR2 FYNNEI. CDR3 size: 13 residues. CDR3 bases: TGTGCCAGCAGTGGTACCGGGAGAAACACCATATATTTT. This codes for CASSGTGRNTIYF.

This clone was recorded a few times. The J gene is TRBJ1-1, the V gene TRBV30; D remains ambiguous. Trimming took 2 bases from V and 7 from J, leaving 14 bases between them. Per germline, CDR1 GTSNPN and CDR2 SVGIG (reference sequence). This CDR3 has 13 residues. CDR3 in amino acids: CAWSTLTGIEAFF. In nucleotides, the CDR3 is TGTGCCTGGAGTACCCTGACCGGTATTGAAGCTTTCTTT.

This clone was seen once. The chain employs TRBV6-5 and TRBJ1-2; possibly TRBD1 for D (6 bases). The CDR3 covers 13 residues. Trimming took off 0 bases at V and 4 bases at J, with 6 bases between the two ends. Looked up from germline, CDR1 is MNHEY and CDR2 is SVGAGI. The CDR3 coding sequence is TGTGCCAGCAGTTACTCGGACAGCTATGGCTACACCTTC. It encodes CASSYSDSYGYTF.

The V gene is TRBV7-9, the J gene TRBJ2-3; 7 bases match TRBD1. The CDR3 has 14 residues. In germline, CDR1 is SEHNR, CDR2 FQNEAQ (reference sequence). J was trimmed by 3 bases and V by 5 bases; bases with no gene match: 5. CDR3 amino acids: CASSGTGVTDTQYF. The CDR3 DNA is TGTGCCAGCAGCGGAACAGGGGTTACAGATACGCAGTATTTT. The full variable domain, with the rest looked up from reference TRBV7-9 and TRBJ2-3, is DTGVSQNPRHKITKRGQNVTFRCDPISEHNRLYWYRQTLGQGPEFLTYFQNEAQLEKSRLLSDRFSAERPKGSFSTLEIQRTEQGDSAMYLCASSGTGVTDTQYFGPGTRLTVL.

This clone showed up just once. This chain joins TRBV11-2 and TRBJ2-2; 7 nucleotides align to TRBD1. The J segment lost 1 base and the V segment lost 1 base, leaving 6 bases of the junction unmatched. This CDR3 contains 17 residues. CDR1 is SGHAT, CDR2 FQNNGV, per germline. CDR3 sequence (DNA): TGTGCCAGCAGCTTAGGCACGACAGGGAGGAACACCGGGGAGCTGTTTTTT. The encoded protein is CASSLGTTGRNTGELFF.

The chain links TRBV2 to TRBJ2-1; perhaps TRBD2 as D (5 bases). The CDR3 is 16 residues long. With 6 bases removed from V and 3 bases from J, the gap between germline ends came to 18 bases. CDR1 and CDR2 from the germline V gene are SNHLY and FYNNEI. CDR3 region: CASRDRERLLYNEQFF. CDR3 bases: TGTGCCAGCAGGGATCGAGAGCGGCTCCTCTACAATGAGCAGTTCTTC. Drawing the rest from reference TRBV2 and TRBJ2-1, the complete variable domain is EPEVTQTPSHQVTQMGQEVILRCVPISNHLYFYWYRQILGQKVEFLVSFYNNEISEKSEIFDDQFSVERPDGSNFTLKIRSTKLEDSAMYFCASRDRERLLYNEQFFGPGTRLTVL.

This clone was seen only a few times. This rearrangement joins TRBV30 to TRBJ1-5, with D unclear. CDR1 GTSNPN and CDR2 SVGIG come from the germline V gene (reference sequence). The CDR3 is 12 residues long. V was cut by 4 bases and J by 9 bases, with 13 bases left in between. This CDR3 reads CAWKTDVGPQHF. DNA for the CDR3: TGTGCCTGGAAGACGGACGTAGGGCCCCAGCATTTT.

The chain has TRBV14 and TRBJ1-1; a weak D match, TRBD1 (5 bases). V lost 3 bases to trimming and J lost 4 bases, with 12 bases between them. The CDR3 loop spans 14 amino acids. The germline V gene has CDR1 SGHDN and CDR2 FVKESK. CDR3 nucleotide sequence: TGTGCCAGCAGCCATAGGACATATTTCACTGAAGCTTTCTTT. Translated, it gives CASSHRTYFTEAFF.

This sequence joins TRBV25-1 and TRBJ1-2; a possible D gene is TRBD1 (6 bases). V lost 4 bases to trimming and J lost 5 bases, with 8 bases between them. CDR1 is MGHDK, CDR2 SYGVNS, per germline. This CDR3 is built from 12 residues. CDR3: CASSVGQYGYTF. The CDR3, as DNA: TGTGCCAGCAGTGTGGGACAATATGGCTACACCTTC.

The CDR3 sequence is CASSEDSSTNEKLFF. The CDR3 coding sequence is TGTGCCAGCAGCGAGGACAGCTCAACTAATGAAAAACTGTTTTTT. J is TRBJ1-4 and V is TRBV6-6; possible D gene TRBD1, 6 bases. The germline V and J ends were trimmed by 6 bases and 0 bases, with 11 bases remaining between them. The germline CDR1 and CDR2 sequences are MNHNY and SVGAGI (reference sequence). The CDR3 is 15 residues long.

The rearrangement joins TRBV29-1 to TRBJ2-6; D perhaps matches TRBD1 (5 bases). The CDR3 contains 15 residues. The germline gives CDR1 SQVTM, CDR2 ANQGSEA. CDR3 protein: CRILTGLSGANVLTF. DNA for the CDR3: TGCAGGATACTTACAGGTTTATCTGGGGCCAACGTCCTGACTTTC.

This clone was seen only once. The J gene is TRBJ1-1, the V gene TRBV6-5; D is possibly TRBD1 (6 bases). The CDR3 has 16 residues. CDR1 is MNHEY, CDR2 SVGAGI, per germline. V shed 2 bases and J shed 8 bases, with 21 bases lying between them. CDR3 protein: CASSYTNSRGGSEAFF. As DNA, the CDR3 is TGTGCCAGCAGTTACACCAACAGCAGGGGTGGATCGGAAGCTTTCTTT.

This sequence joins TRBV5-6 and TRBJ2-3, with 10 bases lining up with TRBD1. Germline values: CDR1 SGHDT, CDR2 YYEEEE. V lost 4 bases, J lost 2 bases, and 7 bases stayed unmatched. The CDR3 covers 16 residues. CDR3 sequence (DNA): TGTGCCAGCAGCCTGAGGACAGGGGGTAACACAGATACGCAGTATTTT. This codes for CASSLRTGGNTDTQYF.

This clone was seen only once. The chain is built from TRBV19 and TRBJ2-2, with 7 bases fitting TRBD1. The trim removed 8 bases at V and 6 bases at J, leaving 9 bases unmatched. CDR1 is LNHDA, CDR2 SQIVND, per germline (reference sequence). The length of the CDR3 is 14 residues. The CDR3 protein is CASEGAHGAGELFF. CDR3 DNA sequence: TGTGCCAGTGAGGGGGCACATGGGGCCGGGGAGCTGTTTTTT.

The chain couples TRBV6-1 to TRBJ2-2; the D gene is possibly TRBD1 (5 bases). Germline V CDR1 and CDR2: MNHNS, SASEGT. The CDR3 has 14 residues. V lost 6 bases to trimming and J lost 4 bases, with 12 bases between them. DNA of the CDR3: TGTGCCAGCAGAGGGGCTGGATTCACCGGGGAGCTGTTTTTT. Translated: CASRGAGFTGELFF.

The V and J genes are TRBV14 and TRBJ1-6; D ambiguous. CDR1 is SGHDN and CDR2 is FVKESK in the germline V gene. V lost 6 bases and J 10 bases, leaving 22 bases between the germline ends. CDR3 length: 16 amino acids. The chain's CDR3 is CASSSLKHPANSPLHF. In nucleotides, the CDR3 is TGTGCCAGCAGTTCTCTCAAGCATCCGGCAAACTCACCCCTCCACTTT. Supplemented by reference TRBV14 and TRBJ1-6, the full variable domain reads EAGVTQFPSHSVIEKGQTVTLRCDPISGHDNLYWYRRVMGKEIKFLLHFVKESKQDESGMPNNRFLAERTGGTYSTLKVQPAELEDSGVYFCASSSLKHPANSPLHFGNGTRLTVT.

In its sample, this clone was seen once. The V and J genes are TRBV19 and TRBJ2-7; 12 bases agree with TRBD1. CDR1 is LNHDA and CDR2 is SQIVND in the germline V gene (reference sequence). The CDR3 loop spans 15 amino acids. V lost 3 bases and J lost 3; bases outside the gene matches: 3. The CDR3 spells CASSMGTGGGYEQYF. The CDR3 nucleotides read TGTGCCAGTAGTATGGGGACAGGGGGCGGCTACGAGCAGTACTTC.

This clone was observed at least ten times. This chain links TRBV18 with TRBJ1-2; possible D gene TRBD1, 5 bases. This CDR3 is 13 amino acids long. The V gene's germline CDR1 is KGHSH and CDR2 LQKENI. Trimming took 5 bases from V and 6 from J, leaving 13 bases between them. The CDR3 DNA sequence: TGTGCCAGCTCAAGAATGGCGGGGGATGGCTACACCTTC. It translates to CASSRMAGDGYTF.